This paragraph covers one T cell receptor (beta chain) sequence. As yet, its antigen is unknown. The data derive from a study of graft-versus-host responses after intestinal transplantation. Study as a whole: Anti-thymocyte globulin induction, then tacrolimus and steroids for about 3 years, went to all recipients. Study findings and constraints: GvH clones detected in recipient marrow included some appearing first in ileum or blood. Peak circulating GvH clone levels tracked with early post-transplant HvG declines.

The CDR3 is 15 residues long. V gave up 5 bases and J gave up 6 bases, with 16 bases separating them. CDR1 and CDR2 from the germline V gene are MDHEN and SYDVKM. Assay: immunoSEQ multiplex PCR; the TCRdb copy retains only in-frame clones and omits some. This sample has fewer than 120,000 clones; around 93% occur once, and the top ten carry approximately 0.49%. Sequencing used unstimulated CD8+ T cells sorted from spleen or lymph node cells, obtained before intestinal transplant. This clonotype was obtained from a human donor who received an intestinal transplant. V is TRBV28 and J is TRBJ1-4, with D perhaps TRBD1 (6 bases). CDR3 bases: TGTGCCAGCAGTCCGACCGGGACAAGACATGAAAAACTGTTTTTT. This sequence encodes CASSPTGTRHEKLFF.